The sequence of this T cell receptor beta chain was determined in a study of T cells after posttransplantation cyclophosphamide. Study-wide results and caveats: Recipient CMV seropositivity and CMV reactivation strongly tracked TRB clonality.

This clone was counted a few times. The antigen is undetermined. CDR1 is KGHSH and CDR2 is LQKENI in the germline V gene. Trimming shortened V by 3 bases and J by 9 bases, and 18 bases separated the two germline ends. This CDR3 has 16 amino acids. Data came from immunoSEQ multiplex PCR; TCRdb stores just in-frame clones and leaves some out. In the table there are roughly 4,400 clones, 80% to 85% of which are singletons. Cyclophosphamide on days +3 and +4 followed busulfan-fludarabine conditioning and a marrow graft. This receptor was identified in a female patient aged 50-59 years who received an allogeneic stem cell transplant from a related donor, was CMV-positive, and had no GVHD. Part of the T cells may come from the graft donor. Sequencing was performed on PBMCs, taken after an allogeneic stem cell transplant with post-transplant cyclophosphamide. V gene TRBV18 combines with J gene TRBJ1-6; D perhaps matches TRBD1 (6 bases). In nucleotides, the CDR3 is TGTGCCAGCTCACCGACACGACAGGAGGCTAGTTCACCCCTCCACTTT. Its translation is CASSPTRQEASSPLHF.